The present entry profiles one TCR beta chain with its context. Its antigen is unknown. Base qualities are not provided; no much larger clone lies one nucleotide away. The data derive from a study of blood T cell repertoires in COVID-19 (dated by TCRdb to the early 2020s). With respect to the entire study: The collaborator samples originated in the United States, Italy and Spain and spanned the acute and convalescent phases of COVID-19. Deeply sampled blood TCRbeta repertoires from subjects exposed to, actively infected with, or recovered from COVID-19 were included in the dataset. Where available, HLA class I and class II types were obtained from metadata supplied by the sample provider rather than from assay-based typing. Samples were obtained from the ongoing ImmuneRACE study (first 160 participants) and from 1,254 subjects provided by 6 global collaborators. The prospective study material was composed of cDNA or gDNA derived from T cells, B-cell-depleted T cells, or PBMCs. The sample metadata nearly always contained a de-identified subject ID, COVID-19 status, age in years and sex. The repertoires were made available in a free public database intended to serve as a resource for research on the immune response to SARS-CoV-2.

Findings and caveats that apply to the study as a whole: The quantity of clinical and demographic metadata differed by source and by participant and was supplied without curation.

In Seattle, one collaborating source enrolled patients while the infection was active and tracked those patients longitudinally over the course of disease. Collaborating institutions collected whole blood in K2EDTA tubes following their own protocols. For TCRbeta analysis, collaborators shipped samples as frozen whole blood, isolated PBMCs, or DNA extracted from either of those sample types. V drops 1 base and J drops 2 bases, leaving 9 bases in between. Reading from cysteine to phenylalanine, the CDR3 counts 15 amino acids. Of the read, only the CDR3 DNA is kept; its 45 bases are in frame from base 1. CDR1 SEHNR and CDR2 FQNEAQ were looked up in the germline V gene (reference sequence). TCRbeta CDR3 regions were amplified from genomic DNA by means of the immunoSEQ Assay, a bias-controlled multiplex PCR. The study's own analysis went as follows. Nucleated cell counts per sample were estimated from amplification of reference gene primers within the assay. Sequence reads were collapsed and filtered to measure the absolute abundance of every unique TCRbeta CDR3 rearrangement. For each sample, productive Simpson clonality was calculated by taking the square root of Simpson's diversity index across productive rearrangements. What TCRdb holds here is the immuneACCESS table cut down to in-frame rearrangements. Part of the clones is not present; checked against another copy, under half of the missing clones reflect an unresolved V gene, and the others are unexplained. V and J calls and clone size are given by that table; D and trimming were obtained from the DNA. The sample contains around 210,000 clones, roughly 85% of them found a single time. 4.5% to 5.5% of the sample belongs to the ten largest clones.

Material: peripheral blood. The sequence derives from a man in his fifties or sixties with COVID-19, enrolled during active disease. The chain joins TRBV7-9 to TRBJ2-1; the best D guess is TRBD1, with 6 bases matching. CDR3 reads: CASSLGDTTYNEQFF. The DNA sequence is TGTGCCAGCAGCTTAGGGGACACCACCTACAATGAGCAGTTCTTC.